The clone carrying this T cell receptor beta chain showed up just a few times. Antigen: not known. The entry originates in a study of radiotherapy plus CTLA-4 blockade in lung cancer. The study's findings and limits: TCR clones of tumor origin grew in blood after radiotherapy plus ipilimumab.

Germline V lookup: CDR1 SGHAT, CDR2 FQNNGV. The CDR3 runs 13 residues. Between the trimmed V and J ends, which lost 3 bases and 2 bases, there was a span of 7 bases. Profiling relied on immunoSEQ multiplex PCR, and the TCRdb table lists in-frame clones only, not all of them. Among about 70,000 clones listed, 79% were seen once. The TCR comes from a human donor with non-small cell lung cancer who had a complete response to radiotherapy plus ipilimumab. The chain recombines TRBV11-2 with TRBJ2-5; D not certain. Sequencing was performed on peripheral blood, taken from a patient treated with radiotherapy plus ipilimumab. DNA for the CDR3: TGTGCCAGCAGCTTCGGTTTTCAAGAGACCCAGTACTTC. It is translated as CASSFGFQETQYF.